This T cell receptor beta chain originates from a study of CD8 T cells in ankylosing spondylitis. TCRdb passed the 5' RACE reads through MiXCR, listing each CDR3 protein once. The sample gives roughly 230,000 distinct CDR3 sequences, over 7% of which show up once; around 4.8% is in the top ten. This clonotype was seen ten or more times. CDR3 length: 12 amino acids. The junction had 4 bases not matched to a gene; V was cut back by 4 bases and J by 10 bases. CDR1 and CDR2 (germline): SGHDN, FVKESK. The clonotype comes from a female donor with ankylosing spondylitis or in good health (not recorded which). The V and J genes are TRBV14 and TRBJ2-1; 7 bases are a match to TRBD2. The sample taken for sequencing was blood, either unsorted or a sorted T cell fraction (not recorded which). The CDR3 loop is CASSPYGGEQFF. DNA of the CDR3: TGTGCCAGCAGCCCATACGGGGGGGAGCAGTTCTTC.